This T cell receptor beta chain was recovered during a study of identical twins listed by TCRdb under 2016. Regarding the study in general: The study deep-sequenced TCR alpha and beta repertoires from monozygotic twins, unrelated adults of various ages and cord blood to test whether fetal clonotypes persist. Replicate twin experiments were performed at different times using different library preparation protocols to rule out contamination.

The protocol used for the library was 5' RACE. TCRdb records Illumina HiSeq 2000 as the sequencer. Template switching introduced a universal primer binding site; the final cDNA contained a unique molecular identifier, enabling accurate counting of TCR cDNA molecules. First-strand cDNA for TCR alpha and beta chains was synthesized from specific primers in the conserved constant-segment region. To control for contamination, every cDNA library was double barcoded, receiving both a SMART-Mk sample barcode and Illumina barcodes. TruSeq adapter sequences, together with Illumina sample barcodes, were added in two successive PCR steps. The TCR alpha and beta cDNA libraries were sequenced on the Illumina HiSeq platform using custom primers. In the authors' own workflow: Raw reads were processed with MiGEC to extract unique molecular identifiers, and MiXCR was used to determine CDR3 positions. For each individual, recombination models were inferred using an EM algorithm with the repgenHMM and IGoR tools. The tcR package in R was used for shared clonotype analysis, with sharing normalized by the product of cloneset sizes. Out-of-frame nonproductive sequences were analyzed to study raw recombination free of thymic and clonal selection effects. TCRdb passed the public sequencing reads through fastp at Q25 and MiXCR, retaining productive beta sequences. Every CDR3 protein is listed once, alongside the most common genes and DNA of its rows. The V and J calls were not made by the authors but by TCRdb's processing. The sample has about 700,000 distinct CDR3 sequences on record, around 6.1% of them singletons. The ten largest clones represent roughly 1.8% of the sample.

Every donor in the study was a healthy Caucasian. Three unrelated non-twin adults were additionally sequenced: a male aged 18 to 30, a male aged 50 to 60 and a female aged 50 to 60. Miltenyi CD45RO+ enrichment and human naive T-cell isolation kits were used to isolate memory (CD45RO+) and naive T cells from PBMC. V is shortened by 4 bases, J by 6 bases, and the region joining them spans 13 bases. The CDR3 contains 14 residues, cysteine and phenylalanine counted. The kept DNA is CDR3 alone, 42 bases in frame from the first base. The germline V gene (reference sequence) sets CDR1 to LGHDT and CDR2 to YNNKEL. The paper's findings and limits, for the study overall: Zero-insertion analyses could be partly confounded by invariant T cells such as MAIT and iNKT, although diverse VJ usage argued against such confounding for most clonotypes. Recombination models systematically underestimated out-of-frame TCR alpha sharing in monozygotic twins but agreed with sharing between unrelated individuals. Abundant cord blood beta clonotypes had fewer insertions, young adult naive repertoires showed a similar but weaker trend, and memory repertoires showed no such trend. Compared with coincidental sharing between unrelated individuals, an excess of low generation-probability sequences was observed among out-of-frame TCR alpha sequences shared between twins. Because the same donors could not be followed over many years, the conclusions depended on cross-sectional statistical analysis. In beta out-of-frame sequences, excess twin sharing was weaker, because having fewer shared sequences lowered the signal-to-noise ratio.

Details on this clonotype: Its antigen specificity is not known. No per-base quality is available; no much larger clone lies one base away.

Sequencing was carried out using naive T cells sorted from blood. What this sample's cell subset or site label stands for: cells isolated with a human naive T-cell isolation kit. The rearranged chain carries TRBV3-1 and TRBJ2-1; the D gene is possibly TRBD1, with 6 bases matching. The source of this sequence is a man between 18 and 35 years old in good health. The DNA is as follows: TGTGCCAGCAGCCCACAGGGCTTCCCCAATGAGCAGTTCTTC. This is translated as CASSPQGFPNEQFF.